This T cell receptor beta chain came from a study of OX40 agonist ivuxolimab in advanced cancers. Study as a whole: Three patients got partial responses; one had hepatocellular carcinoma and two had cutaneous melanoma. Study results and caveats: In the 0.1 to 3.0 mg/kg range, CD4+ and CD8+ blood T cells had expanded clonally by week 6. Determination of antigen specificity was not performed for the expanded peripheral T cells.

CDR3 length: 12 amino acids. Per the germline V gene, CDR1 is SGHTA and CDR2 is FQGNSA. The V and J ends lost 5 bases and 6 bases respectively, with 10 bases between them. Produced via immunoSEQ multiplex PCR; TCRdb's table is partial and in-frame only. Altogether 60,000 to 85,000 clones are present, 87% being singletons, with the ten largest covering 4% to 5%. Comment on this clone: Its cognate antigen is unknown.

Blood got drawn at baseline, again on cycle 4 day 1, and then on cycle 7 day 1. The TCR was taken from an adult with an advanced solid tumor such as melanoma, head and neck, liver or kidney cancer. The sequencing here drew on CD4+ or CD8+ T cells sorted from blood, taken in a trial of the OX40 agonist ivuxolimab. V is TRBV7-2 and J is TRBJ1-2; D gene ambiguous. CDR3: CASSTYDDGYTF. The CDR3 bases are TGTGCCAGCAGCACCTACGATGATGGCTACACCTTC.